This T cell receptor (beta chain) comes out of a study of cytomegalovirus exposure and HLA in healthy donors. V lost 6 bases and J lost 5, with 16 bases in between. Germline-derived CDR1 and CDR2 are MNHEY and SVGAGI. This CDR3 region has 14 residues. Researchers ran the PCR with 60 Vbeta and 13 Jbeta primers. Sequencing used immunoSEQ multiplex PCR; TCRdb keeps in-frame clones, though not all of them. Among about 180,000 clones listed, around 75% were seen once. This sequence was found in a female donor in good health and CMV-seronegative. J is TRBJ1-1 and V is TRBV6-5; a possible D gene is TRBD1 (5 bases). The specimen sequenced was PBMCs. CDR3 coding DNA: TGTGCCAGCAGCCCCTCCGGGGGTAGGACTGAAGCTTTCTTT. This sequence encodes CASSPSGGRTEAFF.